The rows below give T cell receptor beta chains drawn from one sample of a study of Ad26.COV2.S vaccination and SARS-CoV-2 variants. The table came from immunoSEQ multiplex PCR; TCRdb's copy has only in-frame clones and leaves some out. The sample lists approximately 420,000 clones; more than 85% were seen once. The input for sequencing was peripheral blood, taken in a trial of Ad26.COV2.S vaccine versus placebo. These receptors originate from a person aged 18-60 years who received the Ad26.COV2.S COVID-19 vaccine or a placebo. CDR3s include the opening cysteine and the closing phenylalanine or tryptophan. D genes are given only for firm matches. Not every row has a clone size; where given, it reads once, few, many or a size class.

j_gene | v_gene | d_gene | abundance | CDR3nt | CDR3aa
TRBJ2-7 | TRBV5-1 | NA | NA | TGCGCCAGCAGCAAAGACCAGGGCTACGAGCAGTACTTC | CASSKDQGYEQYF
TRBJ1-2 | TRBV4-1 | NA | NA | TGCGCCAGCAGCCAAGTAGGGGGGAACTATGGCTACACCTTC | CASSQVGGNYGYTF
TRBJ1-4 | TRBV18 | NA | NA | TGTGCCAGCTCAGCTTACGTGGCAACTAATGAAAAACTGTTTTTT | CASSAYVATNEKLFF
TRBJ2-1 | TRBV7-2 | NA | NA | TGTGCCAGCAGCTTAGTGGGCAGGAGCTCCTACAATGAGCAGTTCTTC | CASSLVGRSSYNEQFF
TRBJ2-1 | TRBV9 | TRBD1 | NA | TGTGCCAGCAGCCTCAGGGGGCTGGGGGAGCAGTTCTTC | CASSLRGLGEQFF
TRBJ1-2 | TRBV6-5 | NA | NA | TGTGCCAGCAGTCAGGGTTGGTATGGCTACACCTTC | CASSQGWYGYTF
TRBJ1-3 | TRBV5-1 | NA | NA | TGCGCCAGCAGCTGGGGGGGCAGACAATACTCTGGAAACACCATATATTTT | CASSWGGRQYSGNTIYF
TRBJ1-4 | TRBV15 | NA | NA | TGTGCCACCAGCAGGAGGACTAATGAAAAACTGTTTTTT | CATSRRTNEKLFF
TRBJ1-1 | TRBV4-3 | NA | once | TGCGCCAGCAGCCAAGCATGGACAGTCCCTGAAGCTTTCTTT | CASSQAWTVPEAFF
TRBJ2-2 | TRBV18 | NA | NA | TGTGCCAGCTCACCACAGAACACCGGGGAGCTGTTTTTT | CASSPQNTGELFF
TRBJ1-1 | TRBV9 | NA | NA | TGTGCCAGCAGCGTAGTGAGTGGCACTGAAGCTTTCTTT | CASSVVSGTEAFF
TRBJ1-6 | TRBV3-1/TRBV3-2 | NA | once | TGTGCCAGCAGCCAAGAATGGGGCAATTCACCCCTCCACTTT | CASSQEWGNSPLHF
TRBJ2-7 | TRBV7-2 | TRBD2 | NA | TGTGCCAGCAGCTCACTAGCGGGGGGTTCCTACGAGCAGTACTTC | CASSSLAGGSYEQYF
TRBJ2-3 | TRBV5-5 | NA | NA | TGTGCCAGCAGCCAGAGCACAGATACGCAGTATTTT | CASSQSTDTQYF
TRBJ1-3 | TRBV19 | NA | NA | TGTGCCAGTAACAGGGCGCTCGGAAACACCATATATTTT | CASNRALGNTIYF
TRBJ1-4 | TRBV18 | NA | NA | TGTGCCAGCTCAGCGAGCGGGGGAACAGGGCCCCTTGAAAAACTGTTTTTT | CASSASGGTGPLEKLFF
TRBJ1-1 | TRBV11-2 | NA | NA | TGTGCCAGCAGCACAAGCTGGGTCACTGAAGCTTTCTTT | CASSTSWVTEAFF
TRBJ1-6 | TRBV6-5 | NA | NA | TGTGCCAGCAGTCCCCGGGGCGCTGGCATCTCGTCCCTCCACTTT | CASSPRGAGISSLHF
TRBJ2-1 | TRBV12-3/TRBV12-4 | NA | NA | TGTGCCAGCGGACCGGGACTCTACAATGAGCAGTTCTTC | CASGPGLYNEQFF
TRBJ1-5 | TRBV2 | NA | NA | TGTGCCAGCAGCTGGGCCGGACATAGCAATCAGCCCCAGCATTTT | CASSWAGHSNQPQHF
TRBJ1-2 | TRBV7-9 | TRBD1 | NA | TGTGCCAGCAGGGGGGACAGCGGTAACTATGGCTACACCTTC | CASRGDSGNYGYTF
TRBJ1-2 | TRBV11-2 | NA | NA | TGTGCCAGCAGCCGCTATATGGATGGCTACACCTTC | CASSRYMDGYTF
TRBJ2-2 | TRBV5-4 | NA | NA | TGTGCCAGCAGCTTGTCTCAGGGGTCCCACGGGGAGCTGTTTTTT | CASSLSQGSHGELFF
TRBJ1-3 | TRBV19 | TRBD1 | once | TGTGCCAGTAGCCTGGAGGGGGCCTCTGGAAACACCATATATTTT | CASSLEGASGNTIYF
TRBJ1-1 | TRBV7-8 | TRBD1 | NA | TGTGCCAGCAGCAGCGGGACAGGGGGAGTAGCTTTCTTT | CASSSGTGGVAFF
TRBJ1-2 | TRBV23-1 | TRBD1 | NA | TGCGCCAGCAGTCAACCCATCGGGCGCGACAGGGGGGGCTATGGCTACACCTTC | CASSQPIGRDRGGYGYTF
TRBJ2-7 | TRBV7-8 | TRBD1 | NA | TGTGCCAGCAGCTTAGCGGGGGGACAGGTCTCCTACGAGCAGTACTTC | CASSLAGGQVSYEQYF
TRBJ1-2 | TRBV19 | TRBD1 | NA | TGTGCCAGTAGTATAGAGGCCTCAGGGGGACGTGGCTACACCTTC | CASSIEASGGRGYTF
TRBJ1-6 | TRBV6-2/TRBV6-3 | NA | NA | TGTGCCAGCAGTCTTACCAATTCACCCCTCCACTTT | CASSLTNSPLHF
TRBJ1-1 | TRBV3-1/TRBV3-2 | NA | NA | TGTGCCAGCAGTAGTACCCGGGAAACTGAAGCTTTCTTT | CASSSTRETEAFF
TRBJ1-3 | TRBV6-5 | NA | NA | TGTGCCAGCAGCTCGGTTCGCGGAAACACCATATATTTT | CASSSVRGNTIYF
TRBJ2-3 | TRBV6-4 | NA | NA | TGTGCCAGCAGTGCGGGCAGCACAGATACGCAGTATTTT | CASSAGSTDTQYF
TRBJ1-5 | TRBV2 | NA | NA | TGTGCCAGCTCGCACCAACCCCCTAATCAGCCCCAGCATTTT | CASSHQPPNQPQHF
TRBJ1-4 | TRBV5-8 | NA | NA | TGTGCCAGCCCCACCGGTGGCCGGTTTGAAAAACTGTTTTTT | CASPTGGRFEKLFF
TRBJ2-5 | TRBV29-1 | NA | once | TGCAGCGCCCGAGGGGAGACCCAGTACTTC | CSARGETQYF
TRBJ2-5 | TRBV5-1 | NA | NA | TGCGCCAGCAGCCCATCTAGGGGAGATGCGGAGACCCAGTACTTC | CASSPSRGDAETQYF
TRBJ1-2 | TRBV6-5 | TRBD1 | NA | TGTGCCAGCAGCCCCCAGGGGGGCGGCTACACCTTC | CASSPQGGGYTF
TRBJ1-1 | TRBV12-3/TRBV12-4 | NA | NA | TGTGCCAGCAGTTTAGAAAGGACTACTGAAGCTTTCTTT | CASSLERTTEAFF
TRBJ2-7 | TRBV14 | TRBD1 | NA | TGTGCCAGCAGCCCACCCGGGACAGGGCCCTACGAGCAGTACTTC | CASSPPGTGPYEQYF
TRBJ2-3 | TRBV20-1 | TRBD2 | NA | TGCAGTGCTAGTCCTTTTAGCGGGGGGGCCACAGATACGCAGTATTTT | CSASPFSGGATDTQYF
TRBJ1-4 | TRBV10-2 | NA | NA | TGCGCCAGCAGTGAGTCGGACAGATTTTCAACTAATGAAAAACTGTTTTTT | CASSESDRFSTNEKLFF
TRBJ2-1 | TRBV11-3 | TRBD1 | NA | TGTGCCAGCAGCCGGGGAACAGGGGGCAATGAGCAGTTCTTC | CASSRGTGGNEQFF
TRBJ1-2 | TRBV5-1 | TRBD1 | NA | TGCGCCAGCAGCTGGACAGGGTCTAACTATGGCTACACCTTC | CASSWTGSNYGYTF
TRBJ1-2 | TRBV6-1 | NA | few | TGTGCCAGCAGTGAAGCTTATGGCTACACCTTC | CASSEAYGYTF
TRBJ1-2 | TRBV7-9 | NA | NA | TGTGCCAGCAGCTTTGGGGCCTGGGGGGACTATGGCTACACCTTC | CASSFGAWGDYGYTF
TRBJ1-1 | TRBV11-2 | NA | NA | TGTGCCAGCAGCTTAGATGAAAAGTCGAGCATGAACACTGAAGCTTTCTTT | CASSLDEKSSMNTEAFF
TRBJ1-6 | TRBV2 | NA | NA | TGTGCCAGCAGTGAAGGTGAAGGGTTTAATTCACCCCTCCACTTT | CASSEGEGFNSPLHF
TRBJ1-3 | TRBV6-6 | NA | NA | TGTGCCAGCACCCTACAAGAACGAAACACCATATATTTT | CASTLQERNTIYF
TRBJ2-1 | TRBV19 | TRBD2 | NA | TGTGCCAGTACGGGGCTAGCGGGAGACAATGAGCAGTTCTTC | CASTGLAGDNEQFF
TRBJ2-2 | TRBV6-2/TRBV6-3 | NA | NA | TGTGCCAGCAGCACCAACACGGACTCCGGGGAGCTGTTTTTT | CASSTNTDSGELFF
TRBJ1-1 | TRBV5-4 | TRBD1 | NA | TGTGCCAGCAGCTTTCAGGGGGCGTTCGACACTGAAGCTTTCTTT | CASSFQGAFDTEAFF
TRBJ2-5 | TRBV12-3/TRBV12-4 | TRBD1 | NA | TGTGCCAGCAGCCCGACAGGGAAAGAGACCCAGTACTTC | CASSPTGKETQYF
TRBJ1-5 | TRBV28 | NA | few | TGTGCCAGCAGTCTTACAGGGTTACATCAGCCCCAGCATTTT | CASSLTGLHQPQHF
TRBJ2-3 | TRBV4-1 | TRBD1 | few | TGCGCCAGCAGCCAAGGACAGGGAAAGGGCACAGATACGCAGTATTTT | CASSQGQGKGTDTQYF
TRBJ1-2 | TRBV5-5 | NA | NA | TGTGCCAGCAGATCCTCCGGAGCCAACTATGGCTACACCTTC | CASRSSGANYGYTF
TRBJ2-3 | TRBV5-1 | NA | NA | TGCGCCAGCAGCCACGGACAGATTAGCACAGATACGCAGTATTTT | CASSHGQISTDTQYF
TRBJ1-6 | TRBV3-1/TRBV3-2 | NA | NA | TGTGCCAGCAGCCCCCACAGAGATTCACCCCTCCACTTT | CASSPHRDSPLHF